This TCR beta chain appears in the sequencing data of a study of blood T cell repertoires in COVID-19. Study-level information: Donors in the United States, Italy and Spain gave samples during acute or convalescent COVID-19. The cDNA or gDNA used as material had been derived from T cells, B-cell-depleted T cells, or PBMCs.

How the authors handled the data: Reference gene primer amplification gave nucleated cell count estimates. Only in-frame clones appear in the TCRdb table, and some are missing; sequencing was by immunoSEQ multiplex PCR. V and J calls and clone size follow that table, whereas D and trimming were derived from the DNA. The table includes 70,000 to 95,000 clones, around four fifths detected once. V lost 5 bases to trimming and J lost 6 bases, with 21 bases between them. The CDR3 is 16 amino acids. Germline V lookup: CDR1 SGHTS, CDR2 YDEGEE. This clone has just one count. V usage is TRBV5-8 and J usage is TRBJ1-5; tentative D call: TRBD1 (5 bases). This sequence was found in a woman in her 70s with active or convalescent COVID-19. The specimen was peripheral blood. CDR3 protein: CASRRTRAGQGQPQHF. DNA for the CDR3: TGTGCCAGCAGACGAACCAGGGCTGGGCAAGGTCAGCCCCAGCATTTT.